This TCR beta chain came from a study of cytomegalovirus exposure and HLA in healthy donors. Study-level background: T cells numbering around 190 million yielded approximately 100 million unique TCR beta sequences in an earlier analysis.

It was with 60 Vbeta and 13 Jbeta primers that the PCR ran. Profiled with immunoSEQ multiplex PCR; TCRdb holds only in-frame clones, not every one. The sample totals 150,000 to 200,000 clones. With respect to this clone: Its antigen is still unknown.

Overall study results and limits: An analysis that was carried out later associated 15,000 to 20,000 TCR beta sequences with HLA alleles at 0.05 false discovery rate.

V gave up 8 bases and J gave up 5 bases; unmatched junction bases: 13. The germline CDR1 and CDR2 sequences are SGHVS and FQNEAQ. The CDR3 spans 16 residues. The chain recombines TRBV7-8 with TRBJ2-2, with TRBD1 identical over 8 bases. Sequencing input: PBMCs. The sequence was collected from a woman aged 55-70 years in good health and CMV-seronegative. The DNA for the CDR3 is TGTGCCAGCCAGCTTCCTGACAGGGGAGTAACCGGGGAGCTGTTTTTT. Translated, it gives CASQLPDRGVTGELFF.